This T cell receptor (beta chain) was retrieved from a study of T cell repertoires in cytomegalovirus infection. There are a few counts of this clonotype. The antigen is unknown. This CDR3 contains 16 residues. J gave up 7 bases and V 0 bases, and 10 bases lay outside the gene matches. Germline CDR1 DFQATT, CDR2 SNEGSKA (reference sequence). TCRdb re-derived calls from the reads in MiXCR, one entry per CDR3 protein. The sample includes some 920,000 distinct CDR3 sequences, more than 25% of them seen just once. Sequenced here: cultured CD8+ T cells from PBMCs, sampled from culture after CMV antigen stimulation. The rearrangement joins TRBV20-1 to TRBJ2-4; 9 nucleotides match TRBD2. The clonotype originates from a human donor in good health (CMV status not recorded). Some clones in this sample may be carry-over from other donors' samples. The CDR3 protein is CSARDDSGGSPNIQYF. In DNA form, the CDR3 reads TGCAGTGCTAGAGATGATAGCGGGGGCTCTCCTAACATTCAGTACTTC.